Listed below are T cell receptor beta chains from one sample, sequenced in a study of technical replicates of blood from a few donors. The table came from immunoSEQ multiplex PCR; TCRdb's copy has only in-frame clones and leaves some out. Among about 70,000 clones listed, around 97% were seen once. What was sequenced was T cells isolated from PBMCs. The receptor source for this set is a human donor in good health. Each CDR3 is given without its conserved first and last residue. The order of the fields is D gene, J gene, V gene, clone size, CDR3 protein. A D gene is named only where the DNA matches it firmly. Part of the rows lack a size; the others show once, few, many or a class for expanded clones.

d_gene: .
j_gene: TRBJ2-5
v_gene: TRBV15
abundance: once
CDR3aa: ATSGFRGETQY

d_gene: TRBD2
j_gene: TRBJ2-1
v_gene: TRBV15
abundance: .
CDR3aa: ATSRTGGSYNEQF

d_gene: .
j_gene: TRBJ1-2
v_gene: TRBV5-6
abundance: .
CDR3aa: ASSLVSGAPIYGYT

d_gene: TRBD2
j_gene: TRBJ2-7
v_gene: TRBV7-8
abundance: .
CDR3aa: ASSPTPAGGFREQY

d_gene: .
j_gene: TRBJ1-6
v_gene: TRBV6-5
abundance: .
CDR3aa: ASSGQSSYNSPLH

d_gene: TRBD2
j_gene: TRBJ2-5
v_gene: TRBV7-9
abundance: .
CDR3aa: ASRPTSGKETQY

d_gene: TRBD1
j_gene: TRBJ2-7
v_gene: TRBV6-5
abundance: .
CDR3aa: ASSLTGYYEQY

d_gene: .
j_gene: TRBJ2-7
v_gene: TRBV7-9
abundance: .
CDR3aa: ASSLGWRAYEQY

d_gene: .
j_gene: TRBJ1-2
v_gene: TRBV12-5
abundance: .
CDR3aa: ASGLMASSYGYT

d_gene: .
j_gene: TRBJ1-5
v_gene: TRBV28
abundance: .
CDR3aa: ASIFGGSNQPQH

d_gene: .
j_gene: TRBJ1-2
v_gene: TRBV10-1
abundance: .
CDR3aa: ASSDRGDYGYT

d_gene: .
j_gene: TRBJ1-5
v_gene: TRBV7-6
abundance: .
CDR3aa: ASSRSLNQPQH

d_gene: TRBD2
j_gene: TRBJ2-7
v_gene: TRBV19
abundance: .
CDR3aa: ASSIRAGGPSEQY

d_gene: .
j_gene: TRBJ1-1
v_gene: TRBV19
abundance: .
CDR3aa: ASRTEFNTEAF

d_gene: TRBD1
j_gene: TRBJ1-2
v_gene: TRBV19
abundance: .
CDR3aa: ASSPYKASGTVYGYT

d_gene: .
j_gene: TRBJ2-7
v_gene: TRBV28
abundance: .
CDR3aa: ASSSGSIISYEQY

d_gene: .
j_gene: TRBJ2-1
v_gene: TRBV21-1
abundance: once
CDR3aa: ASSHGYRDPQGSSYNEQF

d_gene: .
j_gene: TRBJ1-4
v_gene: TRBV6-5
abundance: .
CDR3aa: ASSYSGAGVEKLF

d_gene: .
j_gene: TRBJ2-1
v_gene: TRBV9
abundance: .
CDR3aa: ASSVGWSSYNEQF

d_gene: TRBD2
j_gene: TRBJ2-1
v_gene: TRBV7-7
abundance: .
CDR3aa: ASSLSPTSGAEQF

d_gene: .
j_gene: TRBJ2-7
v_gene: TRBV5-1
abundance: .
CDR3aa: ASRSAGVSGEQY

d_gene: TRBD1
j_gene: TRBJ1-2
v_gene: TRBV27
abundance: .
CDR3aa: ASSPYSQQGEYGYT

d_gene: TRBD2
j_gene: TRBJ2-1
v_gene: TRBV11-3
abundance: .
CDR3aa: ASSPGGEQF

d_gene: .
j_gene: TRBJ2-1
v_gene: TRBV9
abundance: .
CDR3aa: ASSLSWALYNEQF

d_gene: TRBD1
j_gene: TRBJ1-4
v_gene: TRBV4-1
abundance: .
CDR3aa: ASSQPGQGAVKEKLF

d_gene: .
j_gene: TRBJ2-3
v_gene: TRBV27
abundance: .
CDR3aa: ASSFGQADTQY

d_gene: .
j_gene: TRBJ2-6
v_gene: TRBV28
abundance: .
CDR3aa: ASSLFSGSGANVLT

d_gene: .
j_gene: TRBJ1-1
v_gene: TRBV6-4
abundance: .
CDR3aa: ASSNTMNTEAF

d_gene: .
j_gene: TRBJ2-5
v_gene: TRBV7-9
abundance: .
CDR3aa: ASSRQLEETQY

d_gene: .
j_gene: TRBJ2-7
v_gene: TRBV27
abundance: .
CDR3aa: ASSLTGPGEGEQY

d_gene: .
j_gene: TRBJ1-2
v_gene: TRBV2
abundance: .
CDR3aa: ASSERNRLEEGT

d_gene: .
j_gene: TRBJ1-2
v_gene: TRBV19
abundance: .
CDR3aa: ASSIVYRFGYT

d_gene: .
j_gene: TRBJ1-2
v_gene: TRBV7-9
abundance: .
CDR3aa: ASSLFPRAEGYT

d_gene: .
j_gene: TRBJ2-7
v_gene: TRBV30
abundance: once
CDR3aa: ACQQGPGVEY

d_gene: TRBD2
j_gene: TRBJ2-1
v_gene: TRBV7-7
abundance: .
CDR3aa: ASSLGTSGIYEQF

d_gene: .
j_gene: TRBJ2-7
v_gene: TRBV5-4
abundance: .
CDR3aa: ASSSTTGTGNYEQY

d_gene: .
j_gene: TRBJ1-1
v_gene: TRBV5-1
abundance: .
CDR3aa: ASSLELGGTEAF

d_gene: .
j_gene: TRBJ2-7
v_gene: TRBV10-3
abundance: .
CDR3aa: AIGQSYEQY

d_gene: TRBD1
j_gene: TRBJ1-2
v_gene: TRBV14
abundance: once
CDR3aa: ASSTRTGGSGYT

d_gene: .
j_gene: TRBJ2-1
v_gene: TRBV6-1
abundance: .
CDR3aa: ASRPLEGGYEQF

d_gene: TRBD2
j_gene: TRBJ2-3
v_gene: TRBV11-2
abundance: .
CDR3aa: ASRRPGRGGTDTQY

d_gene: TRBD2
j_gene: TRBJ2-5
v_gene: TRBV5-8
abundance: once
CDR3aa: ASSLIASGPYQETQY